This is a list of T cell receptor beta chains from one sample in a study of T cells in Graves' hyperthyroidism and ophthalmopathy. TCRdb passed the multiplex PCR reads through MiXCR, listing each CDR3 protein once. The sample records hundreds of thousands of distinct CDR3 sequences, around 20% being singletons. Sequenced input: blood. These receptors were obtained from a man aged 25 to 40 with Graves' ophthalmopathy. Each CDR3 is given with its conserved first and last residue. D genes are given only for firm matches. Only part of the rows carry a size: once, few, many, or a class if the clone is expanded.

J gene | V gene | clone size | D gene | CDR3 protein | CDR3 DNA
TRBJ1-1 | TRBV4-1 | many | - | CASSQTGTEAFF | TGCGCCAGCAGCCAGACGGGCACTGAAGCTTTCTTT
TRBJ2-7 | TRBV10-2 | few | - | CASSESGFTYEQYF | TGCGCCAGCAGTGAGTCGGGGTTCACCTACGAGCAGTACTTC
TRBJ1-4 | TRBV5-5 | - | TRBD1 | CASSLGQGWRDEKLFF | TGTGCCAGCAGCTTAGGACAGGGTTGGAGAGATGAAAAACTGTTTTTT
TRBJ1-2 | TRBV27 | - | TRBD1 | CASSRDRGNGYTF | TGTGCCAGCAGCCGTGACAGGGGAAATGGCTACACCTTC
TRBJ2-5 | TRBV7-9 | - | - | CASSLRGGGQEAQYF | TGTGCCAGCAGCTTGAGGGGTGGAGGACAAGAGGCCCAGTACTTC
TRBJ2-5 | TRBV13 | - | TRBD2 | CASRPGTSGRYQETQYF | TGTGCCAGCAGACCCGGGACTAGCGGCCGGTACCAAGAGACCCAGTACTTC
TRBJ2-1 | TRBV12-3/TRBV12-4 | - | TRBD2 | CASSGRTSGRSYNEQFF | TGTGCCAGCAGTGGCCGGACTAGCGGGAGGTCATACAATGAGCAGTTCTTC
TRBJ2-1 | TRBV2 | few | TRBD1 | CASGPGGPGGEQFF | TGTGCCAGCGGGCCAGGGGGCCCTGGGGGTGAGCAGTTCTTC
TRBJ2-1 | TRBV10-3 | few | TRBD2 | CATVSGLAGKNEQFF | TGTGCCACCGTATCGGGACTAGCGGGAAAAAATGAGCAGTTCTTC
TRBJ2-4 | TRBV6-6 | few | TRBD1 | CASSYLSTGSKNIQYF | TGTGCCAGCAGTTACCTCTCGACAGGGTCCAAAAACATTCAGTACTTC
TRBJ2-1 | TRBV29-1 | few | TRBD2 | CSDVGGSSYNEQFF | TGCAGCGACGTCGGGGGGAGCTCCTACAATGAGCAGTTCTTC
TRBJ2-1 | TRBV11-3 | many | - | CASSPTNQNEQFF | TGTGCCAGCAGCCCGACCAACCAGAATGAGCAGTTCTTC
TRBJ1-4 | TRBV7-9 | - | TRBD1 | CASSRGPGQGGEKLFF | TGTGCCAGCAGCAGAGGCCCGGGACAGGGAGGTGAAAAACTGTTTTTT
TRBJ1-1 | TRBV27 | many | - | CASSLKMNTEAFF | TGTGCCAGCAGTCTTAAGATGAACACTGAAGCTTTCTTT
TRBJ2-7 | TRBV29-1 | few | - | CSVASAGEAYEQYF | TGCAGCGTTGCTTCGGCGGGTGAGGCCTACGAGCAGTACTTC
TRBJ1-6 | TRBV28 | few | - | CAGSLVQGNSPLHF | TGTGCCGGCAGTTTGGTTCAGGGAAATTCACCCCTCCACTTT
TRBJ2-1 | TRBV7-9 | - | TRBD1 | CASSFLQGGHYNEQFF | TGTGCCAGCAGCTTCTTACAGGGGGGACATTACAATGAGCAGTTCTTC
TRBJ2-4 | TRBV6-1 | - | - | CASNEAVAKNIQYF | TGTGCCAGCAACGAAGCGGTAGCCAAAAACATTCAGTACTTC
TRBJ1-5 | TRBV28 | - | - | CASSLGGIAQPQHF | TGTGCCAGCAGTTTAGGGGGGATTGCTCAGCCCCAGCATTTT
TRBJ2-1 | TRBV24-1 | - | TRBD2 | CATSDFGGTSGRNEQFF | TGTGCCACCAGTGATTTTGGGGGGACTAGCGGTCGAAATGAGCAGTTCTTC
TRBJ1-6 | TRBV28 | many | - | CASSPDRLNSPLHF | TGTGCCAGCAGTCCAGACAGGCTTAATTCACCCCTCCACTTT
TRBJ1-1 | TRBV5-5 | many | - | CASSFRPEENTEAFF | TGTGCCAGCAGCTTTCGCCCCGAAGAGAACACTGAAGCTTTCTTT
TRBJ1-2 | TRBV20-1 | many | - | CSARRVGSGYGYTF | TGCAGTGCTCGGAGAGTGGGTAGCGGCTATGGCTACACCTTC
TRBJ2-1 | TRBV12-3/TRBV12-4 | - | - | CASSSTGAGVHEQFF | TGTGCCAGCAGTTCCACGGGGGCGGGAGTCCATGAGCAGTTCTTC
TRBJ2-3 | TRBV6-1 | few | - | CASNEGSTDTQYF | TGTGCCAGCAATGAGGGGTCCACAGATACGCAGTATTTT
TRBJ1-1 | TRBV12-3/TRBV12-4 | many | - | CASSLKGFGAFF | TGTGCCAGCAGTTTGAAGGGGTTCGGGGCTTTCTTT
TRBJ2-6 | TRBV7-2 | few | - | CASSFNSGANVLTF | TGTGCCAGCAGCTTCAACTCTGGGGCCAACGTCCTGACTTTC
TRBJ1-5 | TRBV5-1 | many | - | CASSPLGYGNQPQHF | TGCGCCAGCAGCCCACTGGGGTACGGCAATCAGCCCCAGCATTTT
TRBJ2-7 | TRBV7-2 | many | TRBD2 | CASSLSGGDEQYF | TGTGCCAGCAGCTTAAGCGGGGGAGACGAGCAGTACTTC
TRBJ2-2 | TRBV28 | few | - | CASSLSPPSTGELFF | TGTGCCAGCAGTCTCTCTCCTCCATCCACCGGGGAGCTGTTTTTT
TRBJ2-3 | TRBV9 | few | TRBD1 | CASSVRDRALRESQYF | TGTGCCAGCAGCGTCCGGGACAGGGCCCTCAGGGAATCGCAGTATTTT
TRBJ2-1 | TRBV24-1 | - | - | CATSGPGVVGPNEQFF | TGTGCCACCAGTGGCCCCGGTGTAGTGGGGCCGAATGAGCAGTTCTTC
TRBJ2-7 | TRBV5-4 | few | TRBD2 | CASSSPGLADEQYF | TGTGCCAGCAGCTCACCGGGACTAGCGGACGAGCAGTACTTC
TRBJ2-5 | TRBV5-1 | many | - | CASSLEAGPQETQYF | TGCGCCAGCAGCTTGGAGGCAGGCCCACAAGAGACCCAGTACTTC
TRBJ2-1 | TRBV5-1 | - | - | CASSLGTGQLPGDKQFF | TGCGCCAGCAGCTTGGGTACGGGTCAGCTCCCGGGGGATAAGCAGTTCTTC
TRBJ1-5 | TRBV18 | few | - | CASSTQGYSNQPQHF | TGTGCCAGCTCAACACAGGGTTATAGCAATCAGCCCCAGCATTTT
TRBJ1-1 | TRBV6-6 | many | - | CASSYRTEAFF | TGTGCCAGCAGTTACAGGACTGAAGCTTTCTTT
TRBJ1-2 | TRBV29-1 | few | - | CSVGADWGYTF | TGCAGCGTTGGGGCCGATTGGGGCTACACCTTC
TRBJ1-1 | TRBV28 | many | - | CASSFPTEDSSILPHFTEAFF | TGTGCCAGCAGTTTCCCAACCGAGGACAGTTCCATACTTCCTCACTTCACTGAAGCTTTCTTT
TRBJ1-6 | TRBV30 | many | - | CAWMREASPLHF | TGTGCCTGGATGAGGGAGGCTTCACCCCTCCACTTT
TRBJ2-2 | TRBV3-1 | few | - | CASEDRHRTGELFF | TGTGCCAGCGAAGACAGGCACCGCACCGGGGAGCTGTTTTTT
TRBJ1-6 | TRBV7-2 | - | - | CASSSAAVNSPLHF | TGTGCCAGCAGCTCCGCTGCAGTTAATTCACCCCTCCACTTT
TRBJ2-1 | TRBV7-2 | few | TRBD2 | CASSLGGMREVYEQFF | TGTGCCAGCAGCTTAGGGGGGATGCGGGAGGTCTACGAGCAGTTCTTC
TRBJ2-5 | TRBV11-2 | few | - | CASSFSHGRGSETQYF | TGTGCCAGCAGCTTTTCGCACGGACGGGGCTCGGAGACCCAGTACTTC
TRBJ1-5 | TRBV5-5 | - | - | CASSFRLRQGPNSNQPQHF | TGTGCCAGCAGCTTCCGGCTCCGGCAGGGACCTAATAGCAATCAGCCCCAGCATTTT
TRBJ1-4 | TRBV7-9 | - | TRBD1 | CASSWRDSSFQTNEKLFF | TGTGCCAGCAGCTGGAGGGACAGCAGTTTTCAGACTAATGAAAAACTGTTTTTT
TRBJ2-1 | TRBV9 | - | - | CASSPQGRGYNEQFF | TGTGCCAGCAGCCCTCAGGGGCGAGGGTACAATGAGCAGTTCTTC
TRBJ2-7 | TRBV5-1 | few | TRBD1 | CASSLTAGQASYEQYF | TGCGCCAGCAGCTTGACTGCCGGACAGGCCTCCTACGAGCAGTACTTC
TRBJ2-1 | TRBV6-2/TRBV6-3 | - | - | CASSHIPPISSYNEQFF | TGTGCCAGCAGCCACATCCCCCCGATAAGCTCCTACAATGAGCAGTTCTTC
TRBJ2-7 | TRBV6-5 | few | TRBD2 | CASSWSQAGSTSGNHEQYF | TGTGCCAGCAGTTGGTCACAGGCCGGGAGCACTAGCGGGAACCACGAGCAGTACTTC
TRBJ1-4 | TRBV6-1 | - | - | CASSIVGGFNEKLFF | TGTGCCAGCAGCATCGTGGGGGGGTTTAATGAAAAACTGTTTTTT
TRBJ1-2 | TRBV28 | - | - | CATREGGYTF | TGTGCCACGCGTGAGGGCGGCTACACCTTC
TRBJ2-7 | TRBV15 | - | TRBD2 | CATSRVWTSTDEQYF | TGTGCCACCAGCAGAGTATGGACTAGCACGGACGAGCAGTACTTC
TRBJ2-7 | TRBV6-6 | - | TRBD1 | CASSYGTGLSYEQYF | TGTGCCAGCAGTTACGGGACAGGCCTCTCCTACGAGCAGTACTTC
TRBJ1-4 | TRBV15 | - | - | CATGWGSTNEKLFF | TGTGCCACCGGGTGGGGATCAACTAATGAAAAACTGTTTTTT
TRBJ2-5 | TRBV20-1 | few | TRBD1 | CSASAGTGVQETQYF | TGCAGTGCTAGTGCTGGGACAGGGGTCCAAGAGACCCAGTACTTC
TRBJ2-7 | TRBV11-2 | - | - | CASSSPVEQYF | TGTGCCAGCAGCTCTCCGGTCGAGCAGTACTTC
TRBJ2-2 | TRBV3-1 | many | - | CASSQDMGVGATGELFF | TGTGCCAGCAGCCAAGATATGGGAGTGGGGGCCACCGGGGAGCTGTTTTTT